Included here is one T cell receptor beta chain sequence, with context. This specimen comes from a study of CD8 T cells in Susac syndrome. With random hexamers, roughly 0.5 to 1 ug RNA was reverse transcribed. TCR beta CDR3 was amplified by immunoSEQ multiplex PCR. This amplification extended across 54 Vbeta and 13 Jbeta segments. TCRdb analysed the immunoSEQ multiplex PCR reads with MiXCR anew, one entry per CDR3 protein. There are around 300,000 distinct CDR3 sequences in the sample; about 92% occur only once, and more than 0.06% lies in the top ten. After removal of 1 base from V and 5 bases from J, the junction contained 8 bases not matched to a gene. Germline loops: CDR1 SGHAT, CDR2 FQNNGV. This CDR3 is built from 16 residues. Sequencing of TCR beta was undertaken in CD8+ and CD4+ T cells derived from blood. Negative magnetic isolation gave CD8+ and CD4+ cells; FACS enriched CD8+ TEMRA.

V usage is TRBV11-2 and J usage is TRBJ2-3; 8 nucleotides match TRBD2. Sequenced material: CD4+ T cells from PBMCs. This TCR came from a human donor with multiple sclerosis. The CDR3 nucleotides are TGTGCCAGCAGCTTAGGCCCAGCGGGGGCCAGAGATACGCAGTATTTT. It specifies CASSLGPAGARDTQYF.